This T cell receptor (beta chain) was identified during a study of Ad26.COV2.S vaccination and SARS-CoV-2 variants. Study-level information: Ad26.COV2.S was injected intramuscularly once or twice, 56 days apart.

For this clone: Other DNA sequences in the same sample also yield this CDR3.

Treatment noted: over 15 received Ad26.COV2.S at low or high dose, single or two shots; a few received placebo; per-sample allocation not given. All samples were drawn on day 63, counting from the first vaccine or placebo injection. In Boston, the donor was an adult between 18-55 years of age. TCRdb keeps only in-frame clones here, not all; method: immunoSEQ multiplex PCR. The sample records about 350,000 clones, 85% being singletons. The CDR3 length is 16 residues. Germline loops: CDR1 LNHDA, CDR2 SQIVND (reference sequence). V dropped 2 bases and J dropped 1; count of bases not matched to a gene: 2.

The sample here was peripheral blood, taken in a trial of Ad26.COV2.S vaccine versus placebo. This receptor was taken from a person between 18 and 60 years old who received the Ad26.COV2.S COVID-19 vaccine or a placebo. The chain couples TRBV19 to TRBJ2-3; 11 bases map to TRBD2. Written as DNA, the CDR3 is TGTGCCAGTAGTATACTAGCGGGGGGACGCACAGATACGCAGTATTTT. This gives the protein CASSILAGGRTDTQYF.